This T cell receptor beta chain was identified in a study of blood T cell repertoires in COVID-19. Sequencing used immunoSEQ multiplex PCR; TCRdb keeps in-frame clones, though not all of them. The sample records 120,000 to 150,000 clones, approximately 86% being singletons. The specimen sequenced was peripheral blood. The TCR originated in a woman aged 55-70 years with acute or convalescent COVID-19.

The CDR3 here is CASSQELGGSGNTIYF. CDR3 in DNA: TGTGCCAGCAGCCAAGAATTGGGGGGGTCTGGAAACACCATATATTTT. V is TRBV4-2 and J is TRBJ1-3, with a possible D match to TRBD1 (5 bases). This CDR3 is 16 amino acids long. V lost 0 bases and J lost 1, with 10 bases in between. Germline CDR1 reads LGHNA; CDR2 reads YNFKEQ.